This T cell receptor beta chain was sequenced during a study of regulatory T cells in long-lasting Graves disease. Study findings and constraints: Persistent patients shared more public clonotypes (approximately 2,700) than newly diagnosed patients (approximately 960). Study was limited to peripheral blood, excluding thyroid tissue. There was favoring of TRBV28, TRBJ1-2 and TRBJ2-5 in persistent disease.

As to this clonotype: As yet, its antigen is unknown.

Sample time point: persistent/refractory GD, antithyroid drugs over 5 years with positive TRAb. Generation of the TCR library employed RNA extracted from PBMCs. V lost 3 bases to trimming and J lost 4 bases; unmatched junction nucleotides: 12. This CDR3 comprises 18 residues. Germline assignment: CDR1 SGHRS and CDR2 YFSETQ. HTBI primers from iRepertoire and Arm-PCR of CDR3 regions yielded the TCR beta libraries. As handled by the study authors: Spanning all samples, the identified segments comprised some 60 TRBV and around 13 TRBJ. One entry per CDR3 protein results from TCRdb running MiXCR on the multiplex PCR reads. None of the V and J calls come from the authors' own analysis; TCRdb made them. The table includes a few hundred thousand distinct CDR3 sequences, roughly a quarter detected once.

The chain links TRBV5-1 to TRBJ2-3; 12 nucleotides align to TRBD2. This specimen consisted of peripheral blood mononuclear cells (PBMCs), obtained when the disease was refractory, from a patient treated with antithyroid drugs. This clonotype originated in a female donor with Graves disease. This CDR3 reads CASSWTATSGSFADTQYF. The CDR3 bases are TGCGCCAGCAGCTGGACGGCGACTAGCGGGAGTTTCGCAGATACGCAGTATTTT.